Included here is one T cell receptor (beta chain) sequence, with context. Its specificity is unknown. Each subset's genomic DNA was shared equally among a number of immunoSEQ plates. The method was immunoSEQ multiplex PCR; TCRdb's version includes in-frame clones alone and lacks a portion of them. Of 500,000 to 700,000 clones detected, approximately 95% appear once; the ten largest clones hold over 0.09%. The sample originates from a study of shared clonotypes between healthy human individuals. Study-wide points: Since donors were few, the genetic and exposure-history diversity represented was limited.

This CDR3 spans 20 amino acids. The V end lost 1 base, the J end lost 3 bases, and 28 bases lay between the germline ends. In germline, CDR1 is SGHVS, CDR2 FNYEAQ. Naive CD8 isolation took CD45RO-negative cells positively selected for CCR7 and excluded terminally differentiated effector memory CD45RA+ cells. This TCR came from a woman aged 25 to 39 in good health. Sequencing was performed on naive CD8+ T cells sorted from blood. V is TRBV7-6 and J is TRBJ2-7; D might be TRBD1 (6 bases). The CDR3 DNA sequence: TGTGCCAGCAGCTTAGTCGCGCCGCGACAGGTACCAATATCTATCTACGAGCAGTACTTC. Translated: CASSLVAPRQVPISIYEQYF.